These T cell receptor beta chains were read from a single sample in a study of technical replicates of blood from several donors. Data came from immunoSEQ multiplex PCR; TCRdb stores just in-frame clones and leaves some out. The sample consists of about 83,000 clones, approximately 90% of them appearing once. The sample taken for sequencing was T cells isolated from PBMCs. These receptor sequences come from a human donor in good health. Each CDR3 is given with its conserved first and last residue. D genes are given only for firm matches. Clone size appears in some rows only: once, few, many, or a class for an expanded clone.

d_call: .
j_call: TRBJ2-7
v_call: TRBV19
clone_size: .
cdr3_nt: TGTGCCAGTAGAAACTCCGGGACAAACCACGAGCAGTACTTC
cdr3_aa: CASRNSGTNHEQYF

d_call: .
j_call: TRBJ2-7
v_call: TRBV11-2
clone_size: .
cdr3_nt: TGTGCCAGCAGCTTACGCTCCTACGAGCAGTACTTC
cdr3_aa: CASSLRSYEQYF

d_call: .
j_call: TRBJ2-7
v_call: TRBV6-5
clone_size: .
cdr3_nt: TGTGCCAGCAGTTCACAGGGTCATGAGCAGTACTTC
cdr3_aa: CASSSQGHEQYF

d_call: .
j_call: TRBJ2-2
v_call: TRBV19
clone_size: once
cdr3_nt: TGTGCCAGTAGTATAATCCTGGGGCAAGGGGAGCTGTTTTTT
cdr3_aa: CASSIILGQGELFF

d_call: .
j_call: TRBJ2-1
v_call: TRBV15
clone_size: .
cdr3_nt: TGTGCCACCAGTAAACTAAGCTCCTACAATGAGCAGTTCTTC
cdr3_aa: CATSKLSSYNEQFF

d_call: .
j_call: TRBJ1-2
v_call: TRBV5-6
clone_size: once
cdr3_nt: TGTGCCAGCAGCAACCGTGACAGCTCATATGGCTACACCTTC
cdr3_aa: CASSNRDSSYGYTF

d_call: .
j_call: TRBJ1-5
v_call: TRBV28
clone_size: .
cdr3_nt: TGTGCCAGCAAAATGGGGGGGGATCAGCCCCAGCATTTT
cdr3_aa: CASKMGGDQPQHF

d_call: TRBD1
j_call: TRBJ1-4
v_call: TRBV6-1
clone_size: .
cdr3_nt: TGTGCCAGCATCCGACAGGGTAGAGAACTGTTTTTT
cdr3_aa: CASIRQGRELFF

d_call: TRBD1
j_call: TRBJ1-1
v_call: TRBV13
clone_size: .
cdr3_nt: TGTGCCAGCAGCCTAGGACAGGCGCTTATGAACACTGAAGCTTTCTTT
cdr3_aa: CASSLGQALMNTEAFF

d_call: .
j_call: TRBJ2-7
v_call: TRBV27
clone_size: .
cdr3_nt: TGTGCCAGCTGGGATCAGGGGTCTTACGAGCAGTACTTC
cdr3_aa: CASWDQGSYEQYF

d_call: TRBD2
j_call: TRBJ2-1
v_call: TRBV10-3
clone_size: .
cdr3_nt: TGTGCCATCAGTGATGAAGTAGCGGGGTCATCTAGGAATGAGCAGTTCTTC
cdr3_aa: CAISDEVAGSSRNEQFF

d_call: .
j_call: TRBJ2-2
v_call: TRBV27
clone_size: .
cdr3_nt: TGTGCCAGCAGTTTACGTGTGAAGCCCACCGGGGAGCTGTTTTTT
cdr3_aa: CASSLRVKPTGELFF

d_call: TRBD1
j_call: TRBJ2-7
v_call: TRBV5-6
clone_size: .
cdr3_nt: TGTGCCAGCAGCTCCCGGGACAGAGACTACGAGCAGTACTTC
cdr3_aa: CASSSRDRDYEQYF

d_call: TRBD1
j_call: TRBJ2-5
v_call: TRBV10-1
clone_size: .
cdr3_nt: TGCGCCAGCAGTGAAGACAGGGTAAAGGCCCAGTACTTC
cdr3_aa: CASSEDRVKAQYF

d_call: TRBD1
j_call: TRBJ1-4
v_call: TRBV5-1
clone_size: .
cdr3_nt: TGCGCCAGCAGCTTAACGGGACAGTCCCATGAAAAACTGTTTTTT
cdr3_aa: CASSLTGQSHEKLFF

d_call: .
j_call: TRBJ2-7
v_call: TRBV11-2
clone_size: .
cdr3_nt: TGTGCCAGCAGCTTGGGGCAGGCGAGCTCCTACGAGCAGTACTTC
cdr3_aa: CASSLGQASSYEQYF

d_call: .
j_call: TRBJ2-7
v_call: TRBV10-3
clone_size: .
cdr3_nt: TGTGCCATCAGTGAGGCATCACCCCTACAGGGTATTGAGGACGAGCAGTACTTC
cdr3_aa: CAISEASPLQGIEDEQYF

d_call: .
j_call: TRBJ2-3
v_call: TRBV7-2
clone_size: .
cdr3_nt: TGTGCCAGCAGCTCAGGTCCGGATACGCAGTATTTT
cdr3_aa: CASSSGPDTQYF

d_call: .
j_call: TRBJ2-7
v_call: TRBV28
clone_size: .
cdr3_nt: TGTGCCAGCAGTTTAGAGGGCGCGGGCGCCTACGAGCAGTACTTC
cdr3_aa: CASSLEGAGAYEQYF

d_call: TRBD1
j_call: TRBJ1-1
v_call: TRBV9
clone_size: .
cdr3_nt: TGTGCCAGCAGCGCACAGGGGGTGCTTACGAACACTGAAGCTTTCTTT
cdr3_aa: CASSAQGVLTNTEAFF

d_call: .
j_call: TRBJ1-1
v_call: TRBV5-5
clone_size: .
cdr3_nt: TGTGCCAGCAGCTTGGACACAGAGGGCACTGAAGCTTTCTTT
cdr3_aa: CASSLDTEGTEAFF

d_call: TRBD1
j_call: TRBJ1-5
v_call: TRBV2
clone_size: .
cdr3_nt: TGTGCCAGCAAGGGACAGCCCAATCAGCCCCAGCATTTT
cdr3_aa: CASKGQPNQPQHF

d_call: .
j_call: TRBJ2-3
v_call: TRBV10-2
clone_size: .
cdr3_nt: TGCGCCAGCGGGGACACCCGAAGCCTGGCAGATACGCAGTATTTT
cdr3_aa: CASGDTRSLADTQYF

d_call: TRBD2
j_call: TRBJ2-1
v_call: TRBV2
clone_size: .
cdr3_nt: TGTGCCAGCGGGGGCGGGAGGGCCGAATCGGGCAATGAGCAGTTCTTC
cdr3_aa: CASGGGRAESGNEQFF

d_call: .
j_call: TRBJ2-7
v_call: TRBV7-2
clone_size: .
cdr3_nt: TGTGCCAGCAGCCCTAGCTCCTACGAGCAGTACTTC
cdr3_aa: CASSPSSYEQYF

d_call: TRBD1
j_call: TRBJ2-5
v_call: TRBV30
clone_size: .
cdr3_nt: TGTGCCTATACACCAGGGGGCGGGGAGACCCAGTACTTC
cdr3_aa: CAYTPGGGETQYF

d_call: .
j_call: TRBJ2-7
v_call: TRBV5-1
clone_size: .
cdr3_nt: TGCGCCAGCAGCCGCGATTCAGGATCCTACGAGCAGTACTTC
cdr3_aa: CASSRDSGSYEQYF

d_call: TRBD2
j_call: TRBJ2-1
v_call: TRBV10-3
clone_size: once
cdr3_nt: TGTGCCATCAACTCGGGGGGGAGCTCCTACAATGAGCAGTTCTTC
cdr3_aa: CAINSGGSSYNEQFF

d_call: .
j_call: TRBJ1-1
v_call: TRBV20-1
clone_size: .
cdr3_nt: TGCAGTGCTAGAGCAGAACAAGCTTTCTTT
cdr3_aa: CSARAEQAFF

d_call: .
j_call: TRBJ2-7
v_call: TRBV5-4
clone_size: .
cdr3_nt: TGTGCCAGCAGCGAGACAGGAATCTCCTACGAGCAGTACTTC
cdr3_aa: CASSETGISYEQYF

d_call: .
j_call: TRBJ2-1
v_call: TRBV28
clone_size: .
cdr3_nt: TGTGCCAGCAGTTTAGTTTGGGCCGAGCAGTTCTTC
cdr3_aa: CASSLVWAEQFF

d_call: TRBD1
j_call: TRBJ2-7
v_call: TRBV19
clone_size: .
cdr3_nt: TGTGCCACCCGCTCCACCGGGACAGGGGCATACGAGCAGTACTTC
cdr3_aa: CATRSTGTGAYEQYF

d_call: .
j_call: TRBJ1-1
v_call: TRBV7-9
clone_size: .
cdr3_nt: TGTGCCAGCAGCCGCTCGGGACAGAACACTGAAGCTTTCTTT
cdr3_aa: CASSRSGQNTEAFF

d_call: .
j_call: TRBJ1-1
v_call: TRBV5-1
clone_size: once
cdr3_nt: TGCGCCAGCAGCTTGGGTACCCGACAGAGGAACACTGAAGCTTTCTTT
cdr3_aa: CASSLGTRQRNTEAFF

d_call: .
j_call: TRBJ2-7
v_call: TRBV27
clone_size: .
cdr3_nt: TGTGCCAGCAGTCTCGGGGGTAGCTCCTACGAGCAGTACTTC
cdr3_aa: CASSLGGSSYEQYF

d_call: TRBD1
j_call: TRBJ1-2
v_call: TRBV7-9
clone_size: .
cdr3_nt: TGTGCCAGCAGCTTGGGACAGGGGGCGTATGGCTACACCTTC
cdr3_aa: CASSLGQGAYGYTF

d_call: .
j_call: TRBJ1-4
v_call: TRBV5-1
clone_size: .
cdr3_nt: TGCGCCAGCAGCCCTGTGGAGGGAGAAAAACTGTTTTTT
cdr3_aa: CASSPVEGEKLFF

d_call: .
j_call: TRBJ2-2
v_call: TRBV5-4
clone_size: .
cdr3_nt: TGTGCCAGCAGCGATTATATGCTGCGCGGGGAGCTGTTTTTT
cdr3_aa: CASSDYMLRGELFF

d_call: .
j_call: TRBJ2-7
v_call: TRBV6-1
clone_size: .
cdr3_nt: TGTGCCAGCAGCGGTGGGTCGGGGATCCTCTACGAGCAGTACTTC
cdr3_aa: CASSGGSGILYEQYF

d_call: .
j_call: TRBJ1-3
v_call: TRBV2
clone_size: .
cdr3_nt: TGTGCCAGCAACCAAGAAAGGACTTTCTCTGGAAACACCATATATTTT
cdr3_aa: CASNQERTFSGNTIYF

d_call: TRBD1
j_call: TRBJ2-2
v_call: TRBV6-1
clone_size: .
cdr3_nt: TGTGCCAGCAGTGACTGGCAGGGGGCCGGGGAGCTGTTTTTT
cdr3_aa: CASSDWQGAGELFF